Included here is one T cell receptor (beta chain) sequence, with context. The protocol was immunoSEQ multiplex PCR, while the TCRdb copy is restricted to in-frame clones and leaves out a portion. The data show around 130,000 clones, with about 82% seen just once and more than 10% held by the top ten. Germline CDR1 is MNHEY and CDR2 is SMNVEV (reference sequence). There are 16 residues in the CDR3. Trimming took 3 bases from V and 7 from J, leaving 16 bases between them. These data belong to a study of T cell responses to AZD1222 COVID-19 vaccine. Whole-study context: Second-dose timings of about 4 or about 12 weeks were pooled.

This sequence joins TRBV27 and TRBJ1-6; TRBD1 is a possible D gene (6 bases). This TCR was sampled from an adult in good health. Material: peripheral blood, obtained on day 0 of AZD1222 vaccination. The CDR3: CASSFDLGQGNSPLHF. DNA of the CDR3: TGTGCCAGCAGTTTTGATTTGGGGCAGGGGAATTCACCCCTCCACTTT.